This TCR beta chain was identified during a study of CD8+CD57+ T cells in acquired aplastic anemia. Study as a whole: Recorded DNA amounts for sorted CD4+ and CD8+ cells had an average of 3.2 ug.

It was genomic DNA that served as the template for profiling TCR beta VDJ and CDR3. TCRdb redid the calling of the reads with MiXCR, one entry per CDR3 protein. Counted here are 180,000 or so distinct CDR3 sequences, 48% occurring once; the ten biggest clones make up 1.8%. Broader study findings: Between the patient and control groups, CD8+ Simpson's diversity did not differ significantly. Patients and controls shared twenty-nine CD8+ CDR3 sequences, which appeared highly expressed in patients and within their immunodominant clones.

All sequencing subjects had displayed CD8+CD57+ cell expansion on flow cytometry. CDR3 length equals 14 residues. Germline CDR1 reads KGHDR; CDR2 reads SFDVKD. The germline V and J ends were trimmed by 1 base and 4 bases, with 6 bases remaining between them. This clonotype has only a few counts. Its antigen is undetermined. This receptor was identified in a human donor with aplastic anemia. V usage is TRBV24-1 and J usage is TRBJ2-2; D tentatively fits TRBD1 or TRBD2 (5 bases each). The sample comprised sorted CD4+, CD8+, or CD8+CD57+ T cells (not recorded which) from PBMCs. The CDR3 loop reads CATSDFGGTGELFF. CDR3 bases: TGTGCCACCAGTGATTTTGGGGGCACCGGGGAGCTGTTTTTT.